This T cell receptor beta chain was captured by sequencing in a study of blood T cell repertoires in COVID-19. As for the study in general: The origin of the acute and convalescent COVID-19 samples was the United States, Italy and Spain. T cells, B-cell-depleted T cells, or PBMCs supplied cDNA or gDNA.

The Seattle patients, enrolled during active infection, were followed longitudinally. Per the original methods: Using reference gene primer amplification, nucleated cell counts were estimated. TCRdb keeps only in-frame clones here, not all; method: immunoSEQ multiplex PCR. V and J calls and clone size are given by that table; D and trimming were obtained from the DNA. Of about 480,000 clones in the sample, about 88% are singletons; the top ten hold over 0.7%. This clone has only one observation. The germline gives CDR1 SGDLS, CDR2 YYNGEE. This CDR3 has 15 amino acids. Trimming took off 4 bases at V and 2 bases at J, with 15 bases between the two ends.

The receptor was isolated from a man between 18 and 35 years old with COVID-19, enrolled during active disease. Material: peripheral blood. V and J are TRBV9 and TRBJ1-1; a possible D gene is TRBD1 (5 bases). Here the CDR3 reads CASSFEEGQNTEAFF. DNA for the CDR3: TGTGCCAGCAGCTTCGAGGAGGGGCAAAACACTGAAGCTTTCTTT. Filled out from reference TRBV9 and TRBJ1-1, the complete variable domain reads DSGVTQTPKHLITATGQRVTLRCSPRSGDLSVYWYQQSLDQGLQFLIQYYNGEERAKGNILERFSAQQFPDLHSELNLSSLELGDSALYFCASSFEEGQNTEAFFGQGTRLTVV.